The clone carrying this T cell receptor (beta chain) was counted ten times or more. Its antigen is still unknown. Every patient underwent thyroid surgery untreated. The data are from a study of metastatic and nonmetastatic thyroid tumors. Study results and caveats: In blood and tumor, TCR beta diversity was reportedly significantly higher in malignant thyroid tumors than in benign nodules.

Trimming took off 9 bases at V and 0 bases at J, with 13 bases between the two ends. Germline lookup yields CDR1 SGDLS and CDR2 YYNGEE. CDR3 size: 15 residues. With MiXCR, TCRdb reprocessed the PCR reads. The repertoire holds about 92,000 clones, with 15% as singletons. This sequence originates from a female donor with papillary thyroid cancer or a benign thyroid nodule (not recorded which). Some clones in this sample may be carry-over from other donors' samples. The chain recombines TRBV9 with TRBJ1-6; no definite D call. The sample comprised blood. DNA for the CDR3: TGTGCCAAGCCTAAGAGGAGCTCCTATAATTCACCCCTCCACTTT. This translates into CAKPKRSSYNSPLHF.